A single sample is the source of the 29 T cell receptor beta chains below, sequenced in a study of cytomegalovirus exposure and HLA in healthy donors (dated 2017 in TCRdb). Libraries were built with the immunoSEQ multiplex PCR assay. For the multiplex PCR, a mixture combining 60 forward primers for TCR Vbeta segments and 13 reverse primers for TCR Jbeta segments was used. TCRdb's version of the immuneACCESS table is confined to in-frame rearrangements and falls short of the full clone set. An unresolved V gene accounts for under half of the shortfall where checked; the remainder is of unknown origin. For this sample the table gives about 87,000 clones, of which approximately 7.1% were detected only once. The ten biggest clones cover approximately 2.4% of the sample. Source material: PBMCs. Every receptor here comes from a man aged 50 to 59 in good health and CMV-seronegative.

The chain has TRBV7-2 and TRBJ2-1, with TRBD1 identical over 7 bases. Trimming removed 1 base from V and 1 base from J; junction bases left unmatched: 4. Germline V CDR1 and CDR2: SGHTA, FQGNSA. The CDR3 runs 16 residues. In nucleotides, the CDR3 is TGTGCCAGCAGCTTAGGGGGCAGGGGGTCCTACAATGAGCAGTTCTTC. Amino acids: CASSLGGRGSYNEQFF.

This clone was counted only a few times. CDR3 amino acids: CASSLTGRGGYTF. CDR3 DNA: TGTGCCAGCAGTTTAACAGGGAGAGGTGGCTACACCTTC. V gene TRBV28 combines with J gene TRBJ1-2; a weak D match, TRBD1 (6 bases). The CDR3 is made up of 13 amino acids. The germline V gene encodes CDR1 MDHEN and CDR2 SYDVKM. V was pared by 2 bases and J by 7 bases, with 11 bases between.

The rearrangement joins TRBV5-1 to TRBJ2-1; 7 bases are shared with TRBD1. The germline V gene encodes CDR1 SGHRS and CDR2 YFSETQ. The CDR3 totals 15 residues. With V trimmed by 2 bases and J by 5 bases, 7 bases remained unmatched. DNA of the CDR3: TGCGCCAGCAGCTTAATACAGGGGAAGGACAATGAGCAGTTCTTC. This translates into CASSLIQGKDNEQFF.

This chain connects TRBV15 to TRBJ2-7, with 8 bases aligning to TRBD1. The CDR3 has 16 amino acids. Germline values: CDR1 LNHNV, CDR2 YYDKDF (reference sequence). V shed 1 base and J 7 bases; nucleotides not matched to a gene: 12. CDR3 protein: CATSRGSNQGAKEQYF. For the CDR3, the DNA is TGTGCCACCAGCAGAGGGTCCAATCAGGGGGCGAAAGAGCAGTACTTC.

This chain joins TRBV5-1 and TRBJ2-5; D unclear. Trimming removed 3 bases at V and 2 bases at J, with 8 bases between. Germline CDR1 reads SGHRS; CDR2 reads YFSETQ. The length of the CDR3 is 13 residues. CDR3 loop: CASSSIQQETQYF. The CDR3 DNA reads TGCGCCAGCAGCTCCATACAGCAAGAGACCCAGTACTTC.

The chain uses TRBV29-1 and TRBJ1-5; D is possibly TRBD1 (6 bases). The V gene lost 4 bases and the J gene lost 5 bases, with 18 bases spanning the gap. The CDR3 contains 15 residues. CDR1 is SQVTM, CDR2 ANQGSEA, per germline. This CDR3 reads CSVGGGREGDQPQHF. CDR3 DNA: TGCAGCGTTGGGGGGGGCAGGGAGGGTGATCAGCCCCAGCATTTT.

There are a few counts of this clone. The CDR3: CASSLGTGRSSYNEQFF. The CDR3 DNA follows: TGTGCCAGCAGCTTGGGGACCGGGAGAAGCTCCTACAATGAGCAGTTCTTC. J is TRBJ2-1 and V is TRBV5-6; D perhaps matches TRBD2 (6 bases). This CDR3 region has 17 residues. Per germline, CDR1 SGHDT and CDR2 YYEEEE. V lost 0 bases, J lost 0 bases, and 13 bases lay in between.

The chain carries TRBV5-6 and TRBJ1-1, with TRBD1 matching 9 bases. The CDR3 sequence is 15 residues long. V lost 2 bases, J lost 8 bases, and 10 bases stayed unmatched. The V gene's germline CDR1 is SGHDT and CDR2 YYEEEE. This CDR3 reads CASSLPRQGVDEAFF. Here the CDR3 DNA reads TGTGCCAGCAGCTTACCAAGACAGGGGGTTGACGAAGCTTTCTTT.

The rearrangement uses TRBV9 and TRBJ2-5, with D possibly being TRBD1 (7 bases). The CDR3 is 15 residues long. The V end was cut by 0 bases, the J end by 5 bases, with 14 bases between. Germline lookup yields CDR1 SGDLS and CDR2 YYNGEE. The CDR3 DNA sequence: TGTGCCAGCAGCGTAGTGGAGGGGGCATTTGAGACCCAGTACTTC. Residues: CASSVVEGAFETQYF.

The sample holds a few counts of this clone. V and J are TRBV5-4 and TRBJ2-7; TRBD1 matches at 9 bases. Germline values: CDR1 SGHNT, CDR2 YYREEE (reference sequence). With 3 bases clipped from V and 7 bases from J, the junction kept 8 bases outside the gene matches. This CDR3 is built from 14 residues. CDR3 DNA sequence: TGTGCCAGCAGCTCCGGACAGGGGAATTCGGAGCAGTACTTC. This encodes CASSSGQGNSEQYF.

This clone was detected a few times. V is TRBV28 and J is TRBJ1-2; D call uncertain. In germline, CDR1 is MDHEN, CDR2 SYDVKM. The CDR3 spans 11 residues. V lost 2 bases to trimming and J lost 8 bases, with 6 bases between them. CDR3 sequence (DNA): TGTGCCAGCAGTTTACCGACAGGCTACACCTTC. Encoded protein: CASSLPTGYTF.

The sample holds many counts of this clone. The genes are TRBV5-5 and TRBJ1-4, with D unresolved. This CDR3 contains 14 residues. Between the trimmed V and J ends, which lost 4 bases and 7 bases, there was a span of 14 bases. Germline V gives CDR1 SGHKS, CDR2 YYEKEE (reference sequence). CDR3: CASSPLSLAEKLFF. CDR3 DNA sequence: TGTGCCAGCAGCCCCCTTAGCTTAGCTGAAAAACTGTTTTTT.

The rearrangement joins TRBV5-6 to TRBJ1-2; 8 bases align to TRBD1. Germline loops: CDR1 SGHDT, CDR2 YYEEEE. This CDR3 is built from 13 residues. Trimming at V came to 5 bases and at J to 3 bases, leaving 3 bases not matched to a gene. In DNA, the CDR3 is TGTGCCAGCAGTCCGGACAGGGACTATGGCTACACCTTC. Translation: CASSPDRDYGYTF. The complete variable domain, with remaining parts taken from reference TRBV5-6 and TRBJ1-2, reads DAGVTQSPTHLIKTRGQQVTLRCSPKSGHDTVSWYQQALGQGPQFIFQYYEEEERQRGNFPDRFSGHQFPNYSSELNVNALLLGDSALYLCASSPDRDYGYTFGSGTRLTVV.

CDR3 protein: CASSTGVYGYTF. The CDR3 DNA is TGCGCCAGCTCGACAGGGGTCTATGGCTACACCTTC. J is TRBJ1-2 and V is TRBV5-1; TRBD1 matches 8 bases. Trimming took 7 bases from V and 4 from J; bases not matched to a gene: 3. The V gene's germline CDR1 is SGHRS and CDR2 YFSETQ. This CDR3 contains 12 residues. The variable domain in full, with the rest retrieved from reference TRBV5-1 and TRBJ1-2, is KAGVTQTPRYLIKTRGQQVTLSCSPISGHRSVSWYQQTPGQGLQFLFEYFSETQRNKGNFPGRFSGRQFSNSRSEMNVSTLELGDSALYLCASSTGVYGYTFGSGTRLTVV.

The V call is TRBV27, the J call TRBJ2-7; tentatively, D is TRBD2 (5 bases). Germline V CDR1 and CDR2: MNHEY, SMNVEV (reference sequence). The germline V and J ends were trimmed by 0 bases and 7 bases, with 19 bases remaining between them. The CDR3 extends over 16 amino acids. CDR3 loop: CASSLSFTGRLREQYF. The CDR3 DNA is TGTGCCAGCAGTTTATCGTTCACGGGAAGGTTGAGGGAGCAGTACTTC.

This chain uses TRBV28 with TRBJ1-1; D remains unclear. V shed 4 bases and J shed 8 bases, with 5 bases lying between them. Germline V CDR1 and CDR2: MDHEN, SYDVKM. There are 10 residues in the CDR3. Written as DNA, the CDR3 is TGTGCCAGCAGTTACAGAGAAGCTTTCTTT. The encoded protein is CASSYREAFF.

The J gene is TRBJ2-5, the V gene TRBV6-1, with 9 bases lining up with TRBD1. TRBJ2-7 explains the end of the DNA better; the J call may be wrong. The CDR3 totals 15 residues. Germline V gives CDR1 MNHNS, CDR2 SASEGT. CDR3 amino acids: CASNLDRGGSYEQYF. The CDR3 DNA reads TGTGCCAGCAACCTTGACAGGGGGGGATCCTACGAGCAGTACTTC.

This clone came up a few times. Other DNA sequences in the sample encode the same CDR3. The genes are TRBV5-1 and TRBJ1-2; the match to TRBD1 covers 7 bases. CDR1 SGHRS and CDR2 YFSETQ come from the germline V gene. The CDR3 length is 13 residues. V dropped 0 bases and J dropped 8; count of bases not matched to a gene: 4. CDR3 bases: TGCGCCAGCAGCTTGGGACAGGGTGGCGGCTACACCTTC. It encodes CASSLGQGGGYTF.

J is TRBJ1-3 and V is TRBV6-6, with 8 nucleotides matching TRBD1. The germline CDR1 and CDR2 sequences are MNHNY and SVGAGI (reference sequence). CDR3 length equals 14 residues. V trimming: 5 bases; J trimming: 6 bases; junction bases outside the gene matches: 6. The CDR3 sequence: CASSTGGSVNTIYF. CDR3 in DNA: TGTGCCAGCAGTACAGGGGGATCGGTAAACACCATATATTTT.

V is TRBV11-2 and J is TRBJ2-7, with 10 bases that match TRBD2. This CDR3 is built from 15 residues. With V trimmed by 6 bases and J by 0 bases, 5 bases remained unmatched. CDR1 is SGHAT and CDR2 is FQNNGV in the germline V gene. This chain's CDR3 is CASRPGLATSYEQYF. The CDR3 DNA reads as TGTGCCAGCAGACCGGGACTAGCGACCTCCTACGAGCAGTACTTC. The complete variable domain, with remaining parts taken from reference TRBV11-2 and TRBJ2-7, reads EAGVAQSPRYKIIEKRQSVAFWCNPISGHATLYWYQQILGQGPKLLIQFQNNGVVDDSQLPKDRFSAERLKGVDSTLKIQPAKLEDSAVYLCASRPGLATSYEQYFGPGTRLTVT.

The chain recombines TRBV18 with TRBJ1-2; TRBD1 is a possible D gene (5 bases). CDR3 length equals 14 residues. Trimming cost V 6 bases and J 5 bases, with 16 bases left between them. Germline V lookup: CDR1 KGHSH, CDR2 LQKENI. The CDR3 loop reads CASSSQVPDYGYTF. Here the CDR3 DNA reads TGTGCCAGCTCCTCACAGGTTCCCGATTATGGCTACACCTTC.

The rearrangement joins TRBV28 to TRBJ1-1; D is possibly TRBD1 (6 bases). The ends were cut back, 9 bases at V and 5 bases at J, with 16 bases in the middle. Per germline, CDR1 MDHEN and CDR2 SYDVKM. The CDR3 has 13 amino acids. DNA of the CDR3: TGTGCCAGAAATCGGGGGGCGAGAACTGAAGCTTTCTTT. Its translation is CARNRGARTEAFF.

The rearrangement links TRBV18 to TRBJ2-7; the D gene is possibly TRBD2 (6 bases). V dropped 2 bases and J dropped 5 bases, with 13 bases sitting between them. Germline V gene data show CDR1 as KGHSH and CDR2 as LQKENI. CDR3 length: 14 residues. The CDR3 bases are TGTGCCAGCTCACCAAAGGAGGGGTCCCACGAGCAGTACTTC. Translation gives CASSPKEGSHEQYF.

The CDR3 loop reads CASSASAGRPVHF. DNA for the CDR3: TGTGCCAGCAGTGCGTCGGCCGGGAGACCGGTACACTTT. The chain couples TRBV6-1 to TRBJ1-6; D gene uncertain. The CDR3 spans 13 residues. The ends were cut back, 4 bases at V and 19 bases at J, with 20 bases in the middle. Germline CDR1 MNHNS, CDR2 SASEGT.

This clone turned up a few times. Other nucleotide sequences from this sample produce the same CDR3. This rearrangement joins TRBV5-1 to TRBJ2-7, with 8 bases that match TRBD1. The CDR3 extends over 15 amino acids. Germline V gives CDR1 SGHRS, CDR2 YFSETQ. The V segment lost 4 bases and the J segment 7 bases; nucleotides outside the gene matches: 13. The CDR3 is CASSPGQGPIGEQYF. The CDR3 bases are TGCGCCAGCAGCCCCGGACAGGGCCCTATAGGGGAGCAGTACTTC.

Only a few counts were recorded for this clone. This chain uses TRBV14 with TRBJ1-1; 9 bases line up with TRBD1. The V gene's germline CDR1 is SGHDN and CDR2 FVKESK. Trimming cost V 4 bases and J 1 base; bases outside gene matches: 7. This CDR3 is built from 16 residues. CDR3 coding DNA: TGTGCCAGCAGCCTAGATCCGGGACAGGGGAACACTGAAGCTTTCTTT. It encodes CASSLDPGQGNTEAFF. The whole variable domain, filled in from reference TRBV14 and TRBJ1-1, reads EAGVTQFPSHSVIEKGQTVTLRCDPISGHDNLYWYRRVMGKEIKFLLHFVKESKQDESGMPNNRFLAERTGGTYSTLKVQPAELEDSGVYFCASSLDPGQGNTEAFFGQGTRLTVV.

The gene calls are TRBV7-2 and TRBJ1-5; 9 nucleotides match TRBD1. Germline values: CDR1 SGHTA, CDR2 FQGNSA. Losses at the gene ends were 5 bases for V and 7 bases for J; bases not matched to a gene: 6. The CDR3 sequence is 14 residues long. The CDR3 coding sequence is TGTGCCAGCAGCCCGGGGACAGGGTGGCAGCCCCAGCATTTT. Its protein product is CASSPGTGWQPQHF.

This clone was detected a few times. The rearrangement links TRBV10-3 to TRBJ2-7, with TRBD1 matching over 12 bases. Germline V gene lookup returns CDR1 ENHRY and CDR2 SYGVKD. V shed 0 bases, J shed 7 bases, and the junction held 4 bases outside the gene matches. CDR3 length equals 15 residues. This chain's CDR3 is CAISESGQGAEEQYF. For the CDR3, the DNA is TGTGCCATCAGTGAGTCGGGACAGGGGGCAGAAGAGCAGTACTTC.

The chain couples TRBV9 to TRBJ2-5, with a possible D match to TRBD2 (5 bases). Germline V gene data show CDR1 as SGDLS and CDR2 as YYNGEE. The CDR3 contains 17 residues. V was shortened by 2 bases and J by 4 bases, with 21 bases between the two germline ends. The CDR3 protein is CASSVRRGPVKGETQYF. For the CDR3, the DNA is TGTGCCAGCAGCGTCCGGAGAGGGCCAGTGAAGGGAGAGACCCAGTACTTC.